This T cell receptor beta chain was recovered during a study of shared clonotypes between healthy human individuals (TCRdb year 2020). Context from the whole study: A couple of women and three men aged 18 to 49 years were included in the cohort. For each donor, three plates each were used for CD4 naive and CD4 memory, two plates were used for CD8 naive, and one plate was used for CD8 memory. To estimate repertoire size and how much clonotypes are shared between individuals, the study performed deep sequencing of blood TCR repertoires from a handful of healthy adults. Libraries were prepared and TCR repertoires were sequenced by different laboratories using diverse techniques, in order to increase sequencing depth and limit assay-specific biases. Per donor, leukapheresis produced somewhere between about 0.9 and 10 billion PBMCs.

Donors were healthy HIV-negative adults with no recently reported acute infections or vaccinations. Only Caucasian adults living in Nashville, Tennessee, USA were represented among the donors. CD4+ T cells were enriched through magnetic negative selection, after which naive cells were positively selected on CD45RA and the remaining negative fraction served as the memory subset. Blood was obtained by leukapheresis, after which PBMCs were separated by Ficoll-Histopaque density gradient centrifugation and cryopreserved in liquid nitrogen vapor phase. Purity and quantity of every magnetically sorted T cell population were checked by analytical flow cytometry. From each sorted fraction, genomic DNA was isolated and quantified by UV absorbance on a Nanodrop 2000c. As to this clone: Its antigen remains undetermined. Per-nucleotide qualities are absent, and no much larger clonotype sits a single base away. The identical CDR3 is also encoded by other nucleotide sequences in the sample.

Reading from cysteine to phenylalanine, the CDR3 counts 14 amino acids. Only the CDR3 portion is preserved as DNA: 42 bases, with reading frame beginning at the first base. CDR1 GTSNPN and CDR2 SVGIG were looked up in the germline V gene (reference sequence). Here V drops 3 bases and J drops 8 bases, and the junction holds 7 bases not matched to any gene. General conclusions and limits of the study: Compared with non-shared clonotypes, the clonotypes found in all four sorted-subset donors had higher generation probabilities. Estimated clonotype richness was generally larger for naive than for memory subsets. The genetic and exposure-history diversity represented was limited by the small number of donors. Sharing across a few donors was observed for around 5% of naive CD4, over 3% of naive CD8, 2% to 2.5% of memory CD4, and about 0.4% of memory CD8 clonotypes. Even with the large sequencing depth, rarefaction of the sorted-subset datasets indicated that sequencing was incomplete. Sampling was restricted to blood, and TCR repertoires in tissue are likely to differ from TCR repertoires in blood. Pairwise subsampling indicated that sequencing depth was expected to affect the degree of clonotype sharing among donors.

Using the deep immunoSEQ assay, multiplex PCR amplified TCR CDR3 regions from genomic DNA. Extracted genomic DNA from each cell subset was spread evenly across all wells of several immunoSEQ 96-well plates, with each plate serving as a replicate. For sorted subsets, each replicate PCR was loaded with roughly 0.2 ug genomic DNA, equivalent to 25,000 to 35,000 T cell genomes. Purified libraries were measured with a Qubit 3.0 fluorometer, size-checked on a Bioanalyzer 2100, and measured again with the KAPA Library Quantification kit. Every immunoSEQ 96-well plate was sequenced on a separate single-read 150-cycle Illumina NextSeq 550 flow cell. In the authors' own workflow: The immunoSEQ output contained only junctional sequences without quality scores, so filtering could not match that applied to full-length reads. To assign V/J genes and CDR3, sequences were annotated against IMGT germline references using PyIR, a Python wrapper for IgBLAST v1.9. Reads with weak V/J assignments (E-value above 1e-6), missing CDR3, stop codons, out-of-frame junctions, or ambiguous translated residues were removed. A V3J clonotype was defined by an identical inferred V gene, J gene, and CDR3 amino acid sequence. Percentage overlap between repertoires was computed as shared unique clonotypes divided by the size of the smaller repertoire. Repertoire richness was assessed with RTK rarefaction, the Chao1 estimator, and Recon v2.1 estimates of unobserved clonotypes. OLGA was used to compute generation probabilities for all TCRbeta clonotypes that the gDNA method yielded from a handful of donors. What TCRdb holds here is the immuneACCESS table cut down to in-frame rearrangements. Part of the clones is not present; checked against another copy, under half of the missing clones reflect an unresolved V gene, and the others are unexplained. V and J calls and clone size follow that table, whereas D and trimming were derived from the DNA. Within this sample are roughly 2.4 million clones, with about 94% of them counted one time only. 0.1% to 0.15% of the sample is in the top ten clones.

The source of this sequence is a young man in good health. The sequence joins TRBV30 to TRBJ1-4; TRBD1 matches 9 bases in the middle. Sequencing was performed on naive CD4+ T cells sorted from blood. Explained via the paper, the cell subset or site label denotes: CD45RA+ positively selected. The sequenced DNA is TGTGCCTGGAGCCCCGGGACAGGGAACGAAAAACTGTTTTTT. Its protein is CAWSPGTGNEKLFF. The CDR3, completed at both ends by the reference TRBV30 and TRBJ1-4 genes, gives the full variable domain SQTIHQWPATLVQPVGSPLSLECTVEGTSNPNLYWYRQAAGRGLQLLFYSVGIGQISSEVPQNLSASRPQDRQFILSSKKLLLSDSGFYLCAWSPGTGNEKLFFGSGTQLSVL.